This entry features one T cell receptor (beta chain) sequence. This CDR3 contains 15 residues. Germline V gene lookup returns CDR1 SGHRS and CDR2 YFSETQ. V lost 3 bases to trimming and J lost 1 base; unmatched junction nucleotides: 4. The sample comes from a study of technical replicates of blood from several donors. TCRdb's table, derived via immunoSEQ multiplex PCR, lists solely in-frame clones and lacks some. The sample consists of roughly 93,000 clones, 95% of them appearing once. The specimen was T cells isolated from PBMCs. The receptor was isolated from a human donor in good health. This sequence joins TRBV5-1 and TRBJ1-1; TRBD1 agrees at 9 bases. CDR3 residues: CASSYTGGQNTEAFF. CDR3 nucleotide sequence: TGCGCCAGCAGCTATACAGGGGGCCAGAACACTGAAGCTTTCTTT.